This T cell receptor (beta chain) derives from a study of T cell changes during pregnancy in multiple sclerosis. Method: immunoSEQ multiplex PCR; TCRdb's copy keeps in-frame clones and lacks some. The sample shows tens of thousands of clones, roughly 94% of them seen only once. The germline V gene has CDR1 SGHDT and CDR2 YYEEEE. The CDR3 runs to 14 residues. The V end was cut by 4 bases, the J end by 2 bases, with 12 bases between. The sequence was obtained from a female donor with multiple sclerosis, enrolled in a pregnancy study. The sample consisted of CD8+ T cells from peripheral blood mononuclear cells, taken after pregnancy. V is TRBV5-6 and J is TRBJ1-2; D perhaps matches TRBD1 (6 bases). CDR3 DNA sequence: TGTGCCAGCAGCGGAACAGGGTCAAACTATGGCTACACCTTC. Protein: CASSGTGSNYGYTF.